These 26 T cell receptor beta chains were all obtained from the same sample, sequenced in a study of identical twins. TCRdb re-called the 5' RACE reads through MiXCR, storing one row per CDR3 protein. The sample has about 240,000 distinct CDR3 sequences, roughly an eighth seen once. The same sample was also used in a study of yellow fever vaccine responses in identical twins.

Sequencing was performed on memory (CD45RO+) T cells sorted from blood. These receptor sequences come from a woman in her late teens or twenties in good health.

The table lists this clonotype with many counts. V gene TRBV5-1 combines with J gene TRBJ2-7; D tentatively fits TRBD1 or TRBD2 (6 bases each). The CDR3 consists of 15 residues. The V gene's germline CDR1 is SGHRS and CDR2 YFSETQ. The V and J ends lost 0 bases and 1 base respectively, with 11 bases between them. CDR3 in amino acids: CASSLDGGPSYEQYF. In DNA form, the CDR3 reads TGCGCCAGCAGCTTGGATGGGGGGCCATCCTACGAGCAGTACTTC.

This clonotype has at least ten counts. The V call is TRBV20-1, the J call TRBJ2-7; no reliable D call. V lost 6 bases and J 0 bases, leaving 9 bases between the germline ends. CDR1 and CDR2 (germline): DFQATT, SNEGSKA (reference sequence). The CDR3 spans 12 residues. DNA of the CDR3: TGCAGTGCCTTGACATACTCCTACGAGCAGTACTTC. Translated: CSALTYSYEQYF.

This chain uses TRBV7-6 with TRBJ2-1, with a tentative D call TRBD2 (7 bases). The CDR3 extends over 17 amino acids. Trimming pared 0 bases from V and 7 bases from J, leaving 19 bases between. CDR1 is SGHVS, CDR2 FNYEAQ, per germline. The CDR3 loop reads CASSLAARGARFNEQFF. DNA of the CDR3: TGTGCCAGCAGCTTAGCGGCCCGGGGGGCCAGGTTTAATGAGCAGTTCTTC.

This clonotype came up many times. V usage is TRBV12-3 or TRBV12-4 and J usage is TRBJ1-3; 7 nucleotides line up with TRBD1. The V gene end was trimmed by 6 bases and the J gene end by 4 bases; junction bases not matched to a gene: 9. The CDR3 extends over 15 amino acids. The CDR3 here is CASSSETGRGNTIYF. As DNA, the CDR3 is TGTGCCAGCAGCTCAGAGACAGGGAGGGGAAACACCATATATTTT.

This clonotype was seen a few times. The chain couples TRBV7-2 to TRBJ2-3; 7 bases agree with TRBD2. In germline, CDR1 is SGHTA, CDR2 FQGNSA. This CDR3 is 15 amino acids long. V lost 4 bases, J lost 6 bases, and 10 bases stayed unmatched. The CDR3 region has the DNA TGTGCCAGCAGCTCCGGGGAGGGGCAGGTTGATACGCAGTATTTT. This codes for CASSSGEGQVDTQYF. The whole variable domain, filled in from reference TRBV7-2 and TRBJ2-3, reads GAGVSQSPSNKVTEKGKDVELRCDPISGHTALYWYRQSLGQGLEFLIYFQGNSAPDKSGLPSDRFSAERTGGSVSTLTIQRTQQEDSAVYLCASSSGEGQVDTQYFGPGTRLTVL.

This clonotype was seen more than once but under ten times. The chain is built from TRBV12-3 or TRBV12-4 and TRBJ1-5, with D tentatively TRBD1 (6 bases). The V end was cut by 4 bases, the J end by 6 bases, with 13 bases between. This CDR3 has 14 amino acids. The CDR3 nucleotides read TGTGCCAGCAGTTCAAAAAGGGGGGGTCAGCCCCAGCATTTT. Translation gives CASSSKRGGQPQHF.

Many counts were recorded for this clonotype. The rearrangement joins TRBV20-1 to TRBJ1-1, with D hard to call. This CDR3 contains 14 residues. From germline, CDR1 is DFQATT and CDR2 SNEGSKA (reference sequence). V shed 6 bases and J shed 5 bases, with 19 bases lying between them. The CDR3 DNA is TGCAGTGCGACCACAGTTGACGCCTGGACTGAAGCTTTCTTT. Residues: CSATTVDAWTEAFF.

This chain links TRBV5-6 with TRBJ2-7; TRBD2 matches 11 bases. This CDR3 is 16 amino acids long. V dropped 2 bases and J dropped 7; count of bases not matched to a gene: 11. CDR1 SGHDT and CDR2 YYEEEE come from the germline V gene. The CDR3 DNA follows: TGTGCCAGCAGCTTTGCGATTAGCGGGAGGGAGTGGGAGCAGTACTTC. It codes for CASSFAISGREWEQYF. Complete variable domain (other parts from reference TRBV5-6 and TRBJ2-7): DAGVTQSPTHLIKTRGQQVTLRCSPKSGHDTVSWYQQALGQGPQFIFQYYEEEERQRGNFPDRFSGHQFPNYSSELNVNALLLGDSALYLCASSFAISGREWEQYFGPGTRLTVT.

There are a few counts of this clonotype. This rearrangement joins TRBV29-1 to TRBJ1-4, with TRBD1 as a possible D gene (5 bases). V was trimmed by 7 bases and J by 8 bases, leaving 20 bases between them. Germline values: CDR1 SQVTM, CDR2 ANQGSEA. The CDR3 is made up of 14 amino acids. In DNA, the CDR3 is TGCAGCGCCGCCCCAGGTGGGACTAGCGAAAAACTGTTTTTT. It is translated as CSAAPGGTSEKLFF.

This clonotype has just a few counts. The J gene is TRBJ2-7, the V gene TRBV15; the D gene is possibly TRBD1 (5 bases). Per the germline V gene, CDR1 is LNHNV and CDR2 is YYDKDF (reference sequence). V was clipped by 2 bases and J by 2 bases, with 7 bases between them. There are 13 residues in the CDR3. In DNA form, the CDR3 reads TGTGCCACCAGCAGAACAGGTACCTACGAGCAGTACTTC. It yields the protein CATSRTGTYEQYF.

Many counts were recorded for this clonotype. The chain combines TRBV3-1 with TRBJ2-5; D unresolved. CDR3 length equals 12 residues. The germline CDR1 and CDR2 sequences are LGHDT and YNNKEL (reference sequence). With 4 bases removed from V and 5 bases from J, the gap between germline ends came to 8 bases. The CDR3 DNA follows: TGTGCCAGCAGCCCTGATCGGGAGACCCAGTACTTC. Translation: CASSPDRETQYF.

V is TRBV6-1 and J is TRBJ2-7, with 14 bases that match TRBD2. Germline values: CDR1 MNHNS, CDR2 SASEGT. The CDR3 runs 16 residues. Trimming at V came to 7 bases and at J to 0 bases, leaving 5 bases not matched to a gene. CDR3 sequence: CASTGLAGGSSYEQYF. The CDR3, as DNA: TGTGCCAGCACCGGACTAGCGGGGGGATCCTCCTACGAGCAGTACTTC.

V usage is TRBV7-3 and J usage is TRBJ2-1; D is possibly TRBD2 (7 bases). CDR3 size: 12 residues. V gave up 5 bases and J gave up 15 bases, with 17 bases separating them. Per the germline V gene, CDR1 is SGHTA and CDR2 is FQGTGA. As DNA, the CDR3 is TGTGCCAGCAGCCCGCTGGGGCGGGGGCTGTTCTTC. This sequence encodes CASSPLGRGLFF.

The chain recombines TRBV12-3 or TRBV12-4 with TRBJ2-1, with D maybe TRBD2 (7 bases). The CDR3 runs to 14 residues. V was cut by 10 bases and J by 5 bases, with 18 bases left in between. CDR3 bases: TGTGCCATCCCGGGGGCTAGCGGAGACAATGAGCAGTTCTTC. It specifies CAIPGASGDNEQFF.

This clonotype was counted many times. This chain connects TRBV5-1 to TRBJ2-1; 10 nucleotides match TRBD2. The ends lost 7 bases at V and 4 bases at J; junction bases unmatched: 17. CDR1 is SGHRS, CDR2 YFSETQ, per germline. This CDR3 is built from 18 residues. DNA of the CDR3: TGCGCCAGCTCTTTGGGTACTTTAGCGGGGGGTTCTTACAATGAGCAGTTCTTC. It is translated as CASSLGTLAGGSYNEQFF.

The rearrangement joins TRBV6-5 to TRBJ2-3; D gene uncertain. Germline V CDR1 and CDR2: MNHEY, SVGAGI. The CDR3 totals 14 residues. Trimming removed 4 bases from V and 0 bases from J, with 8 bases in between. In nucleotides, the CDR3 is TGTGCCAGCAGTTGGGATACTAGCACAGATACGCAGTATTTT. Translating gives CASSWDTSTDTQYF.

The chain uses TRBV7-9 and TRBJ1-2; D gene ambiguous. The ends were cut back, 3 bases at V and 8 bases at J, with 10 bases in the middle. Germline CDR1 SEHNR, CDR2 FQNEAQ (reference sequence). This CDR3 has 12 residues. CDR3 loop: CASSFLGYGYTF. The CDR3 nucleotides read TGTGCCAGCAGCTTCCTGGGGTACGGCTACACCTTC.

In this sample, this clonotype turned up a few times. The chain couples TRBV5-1 to TRBJ2-3; D is undetermined. V shed 6 bases and J shed 3 bases, with 5 bases lying between them. Per the germline V gene, CDR1 is SGHRS and CDR2 is YFSETQ. The CDR3 sequence is 11 residues long. CDR3: CASTLTDTQYF. CDR3 bases: TGCGCCAGCACCCTTACAGATACGCAGTATTTT.

This clonotype was seen only a few times. The rearrangement uses TRBV15 and TRBJ1-1, with a tentative D call TRBD1 (5 bases). V was shortened by 8 bases and J by 4 bases, with 17 bases between the two germline ends. The germline CDR1 and CDR2 sequences are LNHNV and YYDKDF (reference sequence). The CDR3 sequence is 14 residues long. CDR3 bases: TGTGCCACCGGCCCCGGCAGGGTTAGCACTGAAGCTTTCTTT. Its protein is CATGPGRVSTEAFF.

This chain links TRBV5-1 with TRBJ2-1; the D gene is possibly TRBD1 (7 bases). V lost 2 bases and J 8 bases, leaving 14 bases between the germline ends. CDR3 size: 14 residues. Looked up from germline, CDR1 is SGHRS and CDR2 is YFSETQ. DNA of the CDR3: TGCGCCAGCAGCTTTGCCAGGGGGGTGGATGAGCAGTTCTTC. Translating it yields CASSFARGVDEQFF.

The chain has TRBV20-1 and TRBJ2-3; 10 bases are shared with TRBD2. V was clipped by 3 bases and J by 1 base; unmatched bases: 13. Looked up from germline, CDR1 is DFQATT and CDR2 is SNEGSKA (reference sequence). The CDR3 sequence is 18 residues long. As DNA, the CDR3 is TGCAGTGCTAGCATAGCGGGAGGTGGTGGTGGGGGCACAGATACGCAGTATTTT. Translating it yields CSASIAGGGGGGTDTQYF.

This clonotype was counted ten times or more. The rearrangement links TRBV10-3 to TRBJ2-1; D possibly corresponds to TRBD2 (6 bases). The CDR3 loop spans 13 amino acids. Germline CDR1 ENHRY, CDR2 SYGVKD. Trimming pared 6 bases from V and 6 bases from J, leaving 12 bases between. As DNA, the CDR3 is TGTGCCATCAGCTCCGGGACTGCCAATGAGCAGTTCTTC. Translating gives CAISSGTANEQFF.

The chain links TRBV3-1 to TRBJ1-6; the D is unclear. This CDR3 is 13 amino acids long. Trimming left V 3 bases short and J 7 bases short, with 7 bases between. Looked up from germline, CDR1 is LGHDT and CDR2 is YNNKEL (reference sequence). The CDR3 region is CASSQQLNSPLHF. The CDR3 coding sequence is TGTGCCAGCAGCCAGCAGCTCAATTCACCCCTCCACTTT.

This clonotype was detected a few times. Here the CDR3 reads CASSFDRGETQYF. CDR3 bases: TGCGCCAGCAGCTTCGACAGGGGAGAGACCCAGTACTTC. V and J are TRBV5-1 and TRBJ2-5, with TRBD1 matching 8 bases. V was clipped by 2 bases and J by 4 bases; unmatched bases: 1. CDR1 is SGHRS, CDR2 YFSETQ, per germline. The CDR3 has 13 amino acids.

In DNA form, the CDR3 reads TGTGCCAGCAGCTACGTATCCAATGAGCAGTTCTTC. The encoded protein is CASSYVSNEQFF. The chain joins TRBV7-2 to TRBJ2-1; D is unresolved. Germline values: CDR1 SGHTA, CDR2 FQGNSA. This CDR3 contains 12 residues. V was cut by 4 bases and J by 6 bases, with 7 bases left in between. Together with reference TRBV7-2 and TRBJ2-1, the CDR3 gives the full variable domain: GAGVSQSPSNKVTEKGKDVELRCDPISGHTALYWYRQSLGQGLEFLIYFQGNSAPDKSGLPSDRFSAERTGGSVSTLTIQRTQQEDSAVYLCASSYVSNEQFFGPGTRLTVL.

This clonotype was detected many times. This chain joins TRBV2 and TRBJ2-3; D possibly corresponds to TRBD2 (6 bases). The germline V gene has CDR1 SNHLY and CDR2 FYNNEI. V lost 11 bases and J lost 0, with 12 bases in between. The CDR3 covers 13 residues. The CDR3 DNA is TGTGCCGGGGGGAGACCAAGCACAGATACGCAGTATTTT. Translating gives CAGGRPSTDTQYF.